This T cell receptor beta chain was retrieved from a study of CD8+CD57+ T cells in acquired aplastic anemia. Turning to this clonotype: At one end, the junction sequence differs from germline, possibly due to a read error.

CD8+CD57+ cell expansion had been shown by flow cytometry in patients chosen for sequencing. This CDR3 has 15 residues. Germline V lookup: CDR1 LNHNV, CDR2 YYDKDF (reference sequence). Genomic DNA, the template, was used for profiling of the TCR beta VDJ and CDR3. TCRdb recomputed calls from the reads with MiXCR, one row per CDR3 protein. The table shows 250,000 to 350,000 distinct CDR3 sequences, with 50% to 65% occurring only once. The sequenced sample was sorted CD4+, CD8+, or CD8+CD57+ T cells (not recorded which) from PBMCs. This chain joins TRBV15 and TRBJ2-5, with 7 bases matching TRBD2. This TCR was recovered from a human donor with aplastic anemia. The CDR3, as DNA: TGTGCCACCAGCAGAGTCCAAGGAGGGCGGGAGACACAGTACTTC. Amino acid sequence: CATSRVQGGRETQYF.